The sequence of this T cell receptor (beta chain) was determined in a study of a mutant IDH1 vaccine in newly diagnosed glioma. Background on the study: Of treated patients, 62.5% were men and approximately 40% women, averaging around 40 years.

Generated by immunoSEQ multiplex PCR, the TCRdb table keeps only in-frame clones and is missing some. The sample holds 50,000 or so clones; 80% to 90% are singletons and the top ten take about 2.5%. A note on this clone: Its matching antigen is unknown.

This CDR3 is 13 amino acids long. Germline values: CDR1 SGHDN, CDR2 FVKESK. Trimming shortened V by 6 bases and J by 3 bases, and 12 bases separated the two germline ends. Study-wide results and limits: Vaccine-induced responses were seen in about 93% of patients, spanning several MHC alleles.

Noted time point: baseline, week 1 (first vaccination visit). The treatment denotes: pre-vaccination baseline after standard-of-care therapy. The astrocytomas were IDH1-mutant, ATRX-negative, and WHO grade 3 or 4. The V call is TRBV14, the J call TRBJ2-7; TRBD2 is a possible D gene (7 bases). Specimen: PBMCs, collected from a glioma patient treated with radiotherapy, temozolomide or both. The sequence came from a man in his forties with glioma. CDR3 coding DNA: TGTGCCAGCAGGTACAGGGAGGGCTACGAGCAGTACTTC. Amino acids: CASRYREGYEQYF.